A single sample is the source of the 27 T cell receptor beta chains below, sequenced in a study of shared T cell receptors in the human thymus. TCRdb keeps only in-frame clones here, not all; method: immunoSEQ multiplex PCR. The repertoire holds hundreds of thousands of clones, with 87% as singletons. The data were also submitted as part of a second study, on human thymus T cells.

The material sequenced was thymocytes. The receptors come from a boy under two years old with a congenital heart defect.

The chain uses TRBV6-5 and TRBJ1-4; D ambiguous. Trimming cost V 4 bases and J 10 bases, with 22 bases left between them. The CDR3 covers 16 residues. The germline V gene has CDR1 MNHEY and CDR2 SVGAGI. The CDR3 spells CASSLGPSILQGKLFF. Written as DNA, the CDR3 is TGTGCCAGCAGTTTGGGCCCCTCCATTCTCCAAGGAAAACTGTTTTTT.

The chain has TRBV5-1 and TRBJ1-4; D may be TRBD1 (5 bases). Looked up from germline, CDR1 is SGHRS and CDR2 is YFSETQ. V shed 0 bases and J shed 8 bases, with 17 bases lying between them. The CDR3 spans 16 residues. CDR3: CASSLDSGTLWEKLFF. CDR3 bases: TGCGCCAGCAGCTTGGATTCAGGGACTCTATGGGAAAAACTGTTTTTT.

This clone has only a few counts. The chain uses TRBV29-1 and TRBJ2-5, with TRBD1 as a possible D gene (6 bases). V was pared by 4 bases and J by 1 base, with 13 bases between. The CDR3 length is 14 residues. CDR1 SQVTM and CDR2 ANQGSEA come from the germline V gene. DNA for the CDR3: TGCAGCGTTGTTGGGACAAGAATCCAAGAGACCCAGTACTTC. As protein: CSVVGTRIQETQYF. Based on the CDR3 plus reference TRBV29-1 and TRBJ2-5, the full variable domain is SAVISQKPSRDICQRGTSLTIQCQVDSQVTMMFWYRQQPGQSLTLIATANQGSEATYESGFVIDKFPISRPNLTFSTLTVSNMSPEDSSIYLCSVVGTRIQETQYFGPGTRLLVL.

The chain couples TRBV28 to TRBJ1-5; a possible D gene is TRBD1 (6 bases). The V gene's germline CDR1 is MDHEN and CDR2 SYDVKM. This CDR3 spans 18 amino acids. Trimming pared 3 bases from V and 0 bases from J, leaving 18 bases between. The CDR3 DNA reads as TGTGCCAGCAGTTTCCCCGGCGGGGGCAGGAATAGCAATCAGCCCCAGCATTTT. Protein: CASSFPGGGRNSNQPQHF. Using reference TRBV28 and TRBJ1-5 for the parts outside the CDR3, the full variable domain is DVKVTQSSRYLVKRTGEKVFLECVQDMDHENMFWYRQDPGLGLRLIYFSYDVKMKEKGDIPEGYSVSREKKERFSLILESASTNQTSMYLCASSFPGGGRNSNQPQHFGDGTRLSIL.

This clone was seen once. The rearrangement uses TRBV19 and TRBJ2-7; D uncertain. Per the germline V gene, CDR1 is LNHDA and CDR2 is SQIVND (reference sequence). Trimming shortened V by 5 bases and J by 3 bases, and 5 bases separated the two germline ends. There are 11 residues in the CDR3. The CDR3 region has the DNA TGTGCCAGTAGTCTTATCTACGAGCAGTACTTC. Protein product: CASSLIYEQYF.

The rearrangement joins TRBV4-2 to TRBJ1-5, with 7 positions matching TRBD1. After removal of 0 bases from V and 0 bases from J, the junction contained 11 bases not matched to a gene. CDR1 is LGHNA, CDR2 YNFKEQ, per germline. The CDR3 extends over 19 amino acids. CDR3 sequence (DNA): TGTGCCAGCAGCCAAGATCGGTCGGGACAGAGTGGTAGCAATCAGCCCCAGCATTTT. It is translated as CASSQDRSGQSGSNQPQHF.

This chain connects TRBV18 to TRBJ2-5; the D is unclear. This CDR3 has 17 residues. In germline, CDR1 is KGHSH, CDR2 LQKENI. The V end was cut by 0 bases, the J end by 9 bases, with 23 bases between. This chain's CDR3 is CASSPPPPPTRAIAQYF. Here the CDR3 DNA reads TGTGCCAGCTCACCACCACCTCCCCCGACCCGAGCGATAGCCCAGTACTTC.

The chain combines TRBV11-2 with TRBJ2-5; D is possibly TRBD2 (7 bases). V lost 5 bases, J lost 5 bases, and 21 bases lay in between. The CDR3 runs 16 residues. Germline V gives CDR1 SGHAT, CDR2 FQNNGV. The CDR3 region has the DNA TGTGCCAGCAGCGGGGGGGCGGGAGCGGCGGGGGAGACCCAGTACTTC. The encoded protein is CASSGGAGAAGETQYF.

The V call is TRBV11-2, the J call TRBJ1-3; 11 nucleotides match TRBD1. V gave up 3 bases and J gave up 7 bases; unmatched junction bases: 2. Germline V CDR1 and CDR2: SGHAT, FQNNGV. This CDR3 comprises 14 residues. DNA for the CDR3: TGTGCCAGCAGCTTGCGGGACAGGGGGAACACCATATATTTT. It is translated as CASSLRDRGNTIYF.

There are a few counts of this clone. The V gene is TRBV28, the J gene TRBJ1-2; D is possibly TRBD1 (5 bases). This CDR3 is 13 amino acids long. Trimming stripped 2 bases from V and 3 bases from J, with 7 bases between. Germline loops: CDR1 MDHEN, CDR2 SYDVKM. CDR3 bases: TGTGCCAGCAGTTTACGGGGGGACTATGGCTACACCTTC. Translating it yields CASSLRGDYGYTF.

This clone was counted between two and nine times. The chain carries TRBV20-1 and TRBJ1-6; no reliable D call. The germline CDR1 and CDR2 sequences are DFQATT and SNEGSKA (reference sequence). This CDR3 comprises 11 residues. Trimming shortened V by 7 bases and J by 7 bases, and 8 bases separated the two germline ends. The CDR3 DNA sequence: TGCAGTGTTGGTGAGAATTCACCCCTCCACTTT. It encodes CSVGENSPLHF.

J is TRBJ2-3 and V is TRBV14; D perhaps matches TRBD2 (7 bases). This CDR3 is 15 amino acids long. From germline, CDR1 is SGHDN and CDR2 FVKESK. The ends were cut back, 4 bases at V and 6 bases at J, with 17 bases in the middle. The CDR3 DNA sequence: TGTGCCAGCAGCCTCGGGGGGCTGGAAGGGGATACGCAGTATTTT. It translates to CASSLGGLEGDTQYF.

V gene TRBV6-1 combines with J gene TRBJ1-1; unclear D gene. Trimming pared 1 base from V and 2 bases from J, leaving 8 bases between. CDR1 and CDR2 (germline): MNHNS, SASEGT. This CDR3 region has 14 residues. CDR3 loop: CASSEGRGNTEAFF. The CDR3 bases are TGTGCCAGCAGTGAAGGACGCGGTAACACTGAAGCTTTCTTT.

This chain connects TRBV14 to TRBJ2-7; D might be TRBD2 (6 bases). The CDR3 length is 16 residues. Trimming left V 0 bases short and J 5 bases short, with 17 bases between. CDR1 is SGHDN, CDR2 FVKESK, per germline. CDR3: CASSQEETTSRDEQYF. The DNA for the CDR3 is TGTGCCAGCAGCCAAGAAGAAACTACTAGCCGCGACGAGCAGTACTTC.

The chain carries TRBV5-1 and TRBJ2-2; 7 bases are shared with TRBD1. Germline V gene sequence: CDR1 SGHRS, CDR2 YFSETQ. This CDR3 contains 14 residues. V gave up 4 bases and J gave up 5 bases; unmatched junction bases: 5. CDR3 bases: TGCGCCAGCAGCCCCGAGACAGGGACCGGGGAGCTGTTTTTT. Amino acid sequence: CASSPETGTGELFF.

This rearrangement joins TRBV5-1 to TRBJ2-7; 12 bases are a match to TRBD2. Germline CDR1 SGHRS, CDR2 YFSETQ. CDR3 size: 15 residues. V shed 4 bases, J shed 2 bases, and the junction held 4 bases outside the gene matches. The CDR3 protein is CASSAGTSGPYEQYF. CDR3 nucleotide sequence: TGCGCCAGCAGCGCGGGGACTAGCGGGCCCTACGAGCAGTACTTC. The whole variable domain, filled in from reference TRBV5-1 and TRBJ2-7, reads KAGVTQTPRYLIKTRGQQVTLSCSPISGHRSVSWYQQTPGQGLQFLFEYFSETQRNKGNFPGRFSGRQFSNSRSEMNVSTLELGDSALYLCASSAGTSGPYEQYFGPGTRLTVT.

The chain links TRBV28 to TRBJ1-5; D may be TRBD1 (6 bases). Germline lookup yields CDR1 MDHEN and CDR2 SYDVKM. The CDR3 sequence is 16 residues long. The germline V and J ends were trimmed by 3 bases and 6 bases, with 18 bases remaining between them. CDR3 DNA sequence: TGTGCCAGCAGTTTCCCCCGGGACAAGGATGTTCAGCCCCAGCATTTT. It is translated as CASSFPRDKDVQPQHF.

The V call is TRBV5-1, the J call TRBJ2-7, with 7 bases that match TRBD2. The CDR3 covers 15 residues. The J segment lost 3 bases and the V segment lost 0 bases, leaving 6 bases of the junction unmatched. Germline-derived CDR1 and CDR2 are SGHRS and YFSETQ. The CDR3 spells CASSLAAGEIYEQYF. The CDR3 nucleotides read TGCGCCAGCAGCTTGGCCGCGGGGGAGATCTACGAGCAGTACTTC.

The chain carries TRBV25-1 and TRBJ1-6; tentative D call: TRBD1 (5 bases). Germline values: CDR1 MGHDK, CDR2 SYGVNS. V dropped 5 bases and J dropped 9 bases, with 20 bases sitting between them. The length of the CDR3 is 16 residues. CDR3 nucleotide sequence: TGTGCCAGCAGTCTTTTGGCCCGGGACTCCGGTTCACCCCTCCACTTT. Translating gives CASSLLARDSGSPLHF.

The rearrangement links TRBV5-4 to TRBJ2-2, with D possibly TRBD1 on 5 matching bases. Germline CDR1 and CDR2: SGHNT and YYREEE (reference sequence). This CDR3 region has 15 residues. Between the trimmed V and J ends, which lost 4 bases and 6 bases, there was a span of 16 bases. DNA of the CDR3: TGTGCCAGCAGCATCAATCAGGGTTCGGCCGGGGAGCTGTTTTTT. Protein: CASSINQGSAGELFF.

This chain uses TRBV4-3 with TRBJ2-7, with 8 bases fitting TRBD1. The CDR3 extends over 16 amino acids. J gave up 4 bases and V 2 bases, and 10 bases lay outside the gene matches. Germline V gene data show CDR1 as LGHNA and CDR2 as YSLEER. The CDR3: CASSQIKGQVEYEQYF. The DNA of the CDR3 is TGCGCCAGCAGCCAAATTAAGGGACAGGTGGAGTACGAGCAGTACTTC.

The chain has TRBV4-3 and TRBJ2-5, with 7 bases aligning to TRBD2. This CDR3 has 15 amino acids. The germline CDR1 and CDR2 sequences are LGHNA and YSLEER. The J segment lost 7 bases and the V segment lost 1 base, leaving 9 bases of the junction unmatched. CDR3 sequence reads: CASSQAVTGEGTQYF. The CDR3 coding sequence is TGCGCCAGCAGCCAAGCCGTCACGGGGGAGGGGACCCAGTACTTC.

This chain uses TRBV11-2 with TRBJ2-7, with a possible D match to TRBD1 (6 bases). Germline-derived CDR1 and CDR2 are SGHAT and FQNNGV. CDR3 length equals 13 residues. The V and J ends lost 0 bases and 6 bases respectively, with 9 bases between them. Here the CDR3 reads CASSLDKGGEQYF. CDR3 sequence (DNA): TGTGCCAGCAGCTTAGATAAAGGGGGCGAGCAGTACTTC.

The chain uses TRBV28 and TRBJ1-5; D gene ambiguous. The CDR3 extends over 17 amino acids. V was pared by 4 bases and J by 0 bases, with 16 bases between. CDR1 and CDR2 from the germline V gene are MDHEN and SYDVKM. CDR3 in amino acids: CASSYPRPDYSNQPQHF. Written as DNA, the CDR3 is TGTGCCAGCAGTTACCCACGTCCGGACTATAGCAATCAGCCCCAGCATTTT.

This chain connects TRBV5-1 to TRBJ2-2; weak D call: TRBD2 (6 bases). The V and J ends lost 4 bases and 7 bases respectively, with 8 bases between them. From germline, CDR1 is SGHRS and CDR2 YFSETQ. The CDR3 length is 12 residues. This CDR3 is CASSAGIGELFF. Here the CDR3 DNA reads TGCGCCAGCAGCGCGGGGATCGGGGAGCTGTTTTTT.

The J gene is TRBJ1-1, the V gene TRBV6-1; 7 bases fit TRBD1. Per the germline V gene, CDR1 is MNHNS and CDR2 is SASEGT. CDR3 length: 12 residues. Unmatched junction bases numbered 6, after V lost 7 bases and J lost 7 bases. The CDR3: CASNGQAFEAFF. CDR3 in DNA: TGTGCCAGCAACGGACAGGCCTTTGAAGCTTTCTTT.

The CDR3 DNA reads as TGTGCCAGCAGCACCGGACAGGCGAACACTGAAGCTTTCTTT. This translates into CASSTGQANTEAFF. The chain links TRBV5-6 to TRBJ1-1; TRBD1 aligns across 7 bases. Germline V lookup: CDR1 SGHDT, CDR2 YYEEEE. The CDR3 has 14 residues. The ends lost 4 bases at V and 1 base at J; junction bases unmatched: 4.